Given below is one T cell receptor beta chain in context. As yet, its antigen is unknown. V trimming: 8 bases; J trimming: 2 bases; junction bases outside the gene matches: 10. Germline V lookup: CDR1 SGHTS, CDR2 YDEGEE. The CDR3 is 15 amino acids. This sample is drawn from a study of cytomegalovirus exposure and HLA in healthy donors. General study findings and limits: Immune exposure data for these donors was limited to CMV serostatus. Researchers reported from a later analysis that most CMV-associated TCR beta chains appeared HLA-restricted. A later analysis associated 15,000 or so TCR beta sequences with HLA alleles at a 0.05 false discovery rate.

PCR primers comprised 60 Vbeta and 13 Jbeta primers. Original analysis: Per a later analysis, the number of unique TCR beta chains was around 80 million, of which 9 million to 14 million were shared. This table comes from immunoSEQ multiplex PCR, and its TCRdb copy is limited to in-frame clones, with some not included. For V, J and clone size, that table is used; D and trimming come from the DNA. Among 100,000 to 150,000 clones listed, over 70% were seen once. The chain links TRBV5-8 to TRBJ1-5, with 7 bases identical to TRBD1. This sequence was found in a woman between 50 and 59 years old in good health and CMV-seronegative. The sequenced sample consisted of PBMCs. The CDR3 loop reads CASQTGFGGNQPQHF. CDR3 bases: TGTGCCAGTCAGACAGGGTTCGGCGGCAATCAGCCCCAGCATTTT.